This TCR beta chain originates from a study of blood T cell repertoires in COVID-19. The CDR3 spans 13 residues. Germline CDR1 MNHEY, CDR2 SMNVEV (reference sequence). V was pared by 7 bases and J by 4 bases, with 6 bases of the junction left unmatched. The protocol was immunoSEQ multiplex PCR, while the TCRdb copy is restricted to in-frame clones and leaves out a portion. The repertoire holds some 170,000 clones, around 76% seen once, with around 8.9% in the top ten. The chain links TRBV27 to TRBJ1-2; TRBD1 aligns across 7 bases. The sequencing sample was made of peripheral blood. This receptor was taken from a woman between 45 and 60 years old with active or convalescent COVID-19. CDR3 sequence reads: CASKSQGTYGYTF. The CDR3 bases are TGTGCCAGCAAGTCACAGGGGACCTATGGCTACACCTTC.